A single sample is the source of the 12 T cell receptor beta chains below, sequenced in a study of T cells after yellow fever vaccination. From the 5' RACE reads, TCRdb called clonotypes with MiXCR, one entry per CDR3 protein. The data show about 340,000 distinct CDR3 sequences, almost 4% seen once. The sample consisted of PBMCs, taken 5 days after the yellow fever booster vaccination. The receptors originated from a young man who received the YFV17D yellow fever vaccine.

The chain couples TRBV12-3 or TRBV12-4 to TRBJ2-2; 16 nucleotides line up with TRBD2. The CDR3 loop spans 16 amino acids. V dropped 5 bases and J dropped 6; count of bases not matched to a gene: 3. CDR3 coding DNA: TGTGCCAGCAGTCAGGGACTAGCGGGGGGGCCCGGGGAGCTGTTTTTT. Amino acid sequence: CASSQGLAGGPGELFF.

The CDR3 here is CASSGRDISTDTQYF. The CDR3 region has the DNA TGTGCCAGCAGCGGCCGGGACATAAGCACAGATACGCAGTATTTT. V is TRBV9 and J is TRBJ2-3; possible D gene TRBD1, 6 bases. CDR1 and CDR2 (germline): SGDLS, YYNGEE. Trimming took 3 bases from V and 0 from J, leaving 11 bases between them. This CDR3 spans 15 amino acids.

This clonotype was seen a handful of times. The J gene is TRBJ2-5, the V gene TRBV29-1; 7 nucleotides align to TRBD1. CDR1 SQVTM and CDR2 ANQGSEA come from the germline V gene. The length of the CDR3 is 14 residues. The CDR3 reads CSATPTGRGETQYF. The CDR3 DNA is TGCAGTGCTACACCGACAGGGCGAGGAGAGACCCAGTACTTC.

This clonotype was observed many times. The V and J genes are TRBV7-9 and TRBJ2-2, with D tentatively TRBD2 (6 bases). The CDR3 contains 15 residues. Trimming pared 5 bases from V and 4 bases from J, leaving 14 bases between. CDR1 SEHNR and CDR2 FQNEAQ come from the germline V gene (reference sequence). CDR3 DNA: TGTGCCAGCAGCCTGACTAGTTCGGTCACCGGGGAGCTGTTTTTT. This gives the protein CASSLTSSVTGELFF.

This clonotype was seen at least ten times. The chain recombines TRBV20-1 with TRBJ1-1; D gene uncertain. Germline loops: CDR1 DFQATT, CDR2 SNEGSKA (reference sequence). The CDR3 loop spans 14 amino acids. V shed 0 bases and J shed 1 base, with 9 bases lying between them. CDR3 in amino acids: CSARDPRANTEAFF. The CDR3 nucleotides are TGCAGTGCTAGAGATCCAAGGGCGAACACTGAAGCTTTCTTT.

The V call is TRBV28, the J call TRBJ2-1, with D possibly TRBD1 on 6 matching bases. From germline, CDR1 is MDHEN and CDR2 SYDVKM. The CDR3 is 14 residues long. The V gene lost 5 bases and the J gene lost 7 bases, with 15 bases spanning the gap. CDR3 coding DNA: TGTGCCAGCAGTGGGGGCCAGCTCGTAAATGAGCAGTTCTTC. Its translation is CASSGGQLVNEQFF.

This clonotype has a handful of counts. The genes are TRBV9 and TRBJ1-1; the D is unclear. The V gene's germline CDR1 is SGDLS and CDR2 YYNGEE. CDR3 size: 13 residues. V shed 4 bases and J shed 1 base, with 8 bases lying between them. The CDR3 coding sequence is TGTGCCAGCAGCCTAGACACGAACACTGAAGCTTTCTTT. Translating it yields CASSLDTNTEAFF.

This clonotype was counted between two and nine times. J is TRBJ1-1 and V is TRBV5-1, with a possible D match to TRBD1 (6 bases). The germline gives CDR1 SGHRS, CDR2 YFSETQ. Trimming pared 7 bases from V and 6 bases from J, leaving 19 bases between. This CDR3 is 14 amino acids long. This CDR3 is CASGQTGRGAEAFF. The CDR3 DNA reads as TGCGCCAGCGGCCAGACAGGTCGAGGCGCTGAAGCTTTCTTT. The full variable domain, with the rest looked up from reference TRBV5-1 and TRBJ1-1, is KAGVTQTPRYLIKTRGQQVTLSCSPISGHRSVSWYQQTPGQGLQFLFEYFSETQRNKGNFPGRFSGRQFSNSRSEMNVSTLELGDSALYLCASGQTGRGAEAFFGQGTRLTVV.

As concerns this clonotype: A read error may account for a junction end that differs from germline. This rearrangement joins TRBV20-1 to TRBJ1-3; D call uncertain. Germline CDR1 reads DFQATT; CDR2 reads SNEGSKA (reference sequence). This CDR3 is built from 9 residues. CDR3 region: CSARGNTIF. The CDR3 DNA sequence: TGCAGTGCTCGTGGAAACACCATTTTT.

This clonotype was found a few times. The rearrangement joins TRBV29-1 to TRBJ2-6; D gene ambiguous. Germline loops: CDR1 SQVTM, CDR2 ANQGSEA. V was clipped by 3 bases and J by 0 bases, with 3 bases between them. This CDR3 contains 13 residues. CDR3 DNA sequence: TGCAGCGTTGAGATCTCTGGGGCCAACGTCCTGACTTTC. Protein: CSVEISGANVLTF.

The chain is built from TRBV20-1 and TRBJ2-6, with D maybe TRBD1 (6 bases). CDR1 and CDR2 (germline): DFQATT, SNEGSKA (reference sequence). The CDR3 loop spans 15 amino acids. V was shortened by 6 bases and J by 4 bases, with 16 bases between the two germline ends. The CDR3 DNA follows: TGCAGTGCCCCCCCTGTGAGGGGGGGGGCCAACGTCCTGACTTTC. Protein sequence: CSAPPVRGGANVLTF.

This clonotype was counted between two and nine times. This rearrangement joins TRBV12-3 or TRBV12-4 to TRBJ2-6; TRBD1 aligns across 7 bases. CDR3 length: 17 residues. J was trimmed by 3 bases and V by 5 bases; bases with no gene match: 10. This CDR3 is CASSLLRGWGGANVLTF. CDR3 bases: TGTGCCAGCAGTCTACTCAGGGGGTGGGGTGGGGCCAACGTCCTGACTTTC.